The T cell receptor (beta chain) described here comes from a study of blood T cells in healthy people across ages. Extractions gave at least 5 micrograms of total RNA per sample. Notes on the study in general: Higher diversity and more naive CD4+ cells were features of long-lived donors, compared to aged donors.

This clonotype was picked up many times. Its antigen is unidentified. The CDR3 totals 17 residues. Germline lookup yields CDR1 SGHAT and CDR2 FQNNGV. V dropped 1 base and J dropped 9; count of bases not matched to a gene: 13. The second PCR ran about 6 to 11 cycles with a sample-barcoded 5' primer and J-beta primers. TCRdb called the 5' RACE reads again in MiXCR, with one record for every CDR3 protein. The profile covers about 670,000 distinct CDR3 sequences, with over 40% appearing a single time and roughly 13% taken by the ten largest. Sequenced: blood. The chain couples TRBV11-2 to TRBJ2-1; 9 nucleotides align to TRBD2. The sequence came from a woman aged 80 or older in good health. The CDR3 sequence is CASSLVGGSGSFGEQFF. The CDR3 DNA sequence: TGTGCCAGCAGCTTAGTAGGCGGTAGCGGGAGTTTTGGTGAGCAGTTCTTC.